This TCR beta chain was recorded in a study of shared clonotypes between healthy human individuals. Approximately 220 ng DNA, tens of thousands of T cell genomes, went into each sorted-subset replicate PCR. Only in-frame clones appear in the TCRdb table, and some are missing; sequencing was by immunoSEQ multiplex PCR. The table lists about a million clones, over 75% of them singletons. All the donors were Caucasian adults who lived in Nashville, Tennessee. This CDR3 contains 13 residues. The V end was cut by 5 bases, the J end by 5 bases, with 11 bases between. Germline V gene lookup returns CDR1 MRHNA and CDR2 SNTAGT.

The sample comprised memory CD4+ T cells sorted from blood. Subset indicated: CD45RA-negative fraction. J is TRBJ2-3 and V is TRBV6-4; D remains ambiguous. This receptor was obtained from a man aged 18 to 30 in good health. CDR3: CASSPQSRDTQYF. The DNA for the CDR3 is TGTGCCAGCAGTCCCCAATCTAGAGATACGCAGTATTTT.